The rows below give T cell receptor beta chains drawn from one sample of a study of T-cell memory formation after mild COVID-19. TCRdb redid the calling of the 5' RACE reads with MiXCR, one entry per CDR3 protein. The sample contains about 350,000 distinct CDR3 sequences, 25% to 30% of which appear only once. The source material was PBMCs or a T cell subset sorted from them (not recorded which). The receptor set was obtained from an adult woman who had mild COVID-19 (a few samples of this study predate the infection). Cell type and time point are not known. The CDR3 runs from the conserved cysteine through the conserved F or W. D genes are given only for firm matches. Only some rows state a clone size, as once, few, many or a class for expanded clones.

D gene	V gene	clone size	J gene	CDR3 protein	CDR3 DNA
.	TRBV7-9	many	TRBJ2-3	CASSPTVGEATDTQYF	TGTGCCAGCAGCCCTACGGTCGGGGAAGCCACAGATACGCAGTATTTT
TRBD1	TRBV7-8	.	TRBJ2-3	CASKRTGTFSTDTQYF	TGTGCCAGCAAAAGGACAGGGACATTTAGCACAGATACGCAGTATTTT
TRBD1	TRBV5-1	.	TRBJ1-2	CASSWDSYGYTF	TGCGCCAGCAGCTGGGACAGTTATGGCTACACCTTC
TRBD1	TRBV7-8	.	TRBJ2-5	CASSLEDRFGETQYF	TGTGCCAGCAGCTTAGAGGACAGGTTTGGGGAGACCCAGTACTTC
TRBD2	TRBV6-2/TRBV6-3	few	TRBJ2-1	CASSTGLAGVSRNEQFF	TGTGCCAGCAGCACTGGACTAGCGGGAGTCTCTAGAAATGAGCAGTTCTTC
TRBD2	TRBV4-2	few	TRBJ2-1	CASSQPTATSGSGYNEQFF	TGTGCCAGCAGCCAACCTACCGCGACTAGCGGGAGCGGTTACAATGAGCAGTTCTTC
.	TRBV7-2	.	TRBJ2-3	CASSRSDTQYF	TGTGCCAGCAGCAGGTCAGATACGCAGTATTTT
TRBD2	TRBV7-2	.	TRBJ2-1	CASSLPRAGVGDEQFF	TGTGCCAGCAGCTTACCGCGAGCGGGAGTTGGCGATGAGCAGTTCTTC
.	TRBV2	few	TRBJ2-3	CASTGSPTDTQYF	TGTGCCAGTACAGGGTCCCCCACAGATACGCAGTATTTT
.	TRBV7-2	few	TRBJ2-3	CASSLGYMDTQYF	TGTGCCAGCAGCTTAGGGTACATGGATACGCAGTATTTT